The table lists the clone carrying this TCR beta chain with a few counts. These data are taken from a study of CD8 T cells in ankylosing spondylitis. The germline V and J ends were trimmed by 4 bases and 2 bases, with 11 bases remaining between them. The germline V gene encodes CDR1 GTSNPN and CDR2 SVGIG (reference sequence). The CDR3 runs 13 residues. TCRdb reanalysed the 5' RACE reads using MiXCR and keeps one entry per CDR3 protein. The sample yields around 330,000 distinct CDR3 sequences, around a tenth seen once. The source of this sequence is a female donor with ankylosing spondylitis or in good health (not recorded which). The chain recombines TRBV30 with TRBJ2-5; the D gene is possibly TRBD2 (6 bases). Input material: blood, either unsorted or a sorted T cell fraction (not recorded which). Written as DNA, the CDR3 is TGTGCCTGGACTAGAGGACTACAAGAGACCCAGTACTTC. It is translated as CAWTRGLQETQYF. Filled out from reference TRBV30 and TRBJ2-5, the complete variable domain reads SQTIHQWPATLVQPVGSPLSLECTVEGTSNPNLYWYRQAAGRGLQLLFYSVGIGQISSEVPQNLSASRPQDRQFILSSKKLLLSDSGFYLCAWTRGLQETQYFGPGTRLLVL.